This T cell receptor beta chain was retrieved from a study of vaccination and CD4 T cells after COVID-19. About the study: The authors exposed cells to overlapping spike peptides derived from SARS-CoV-2, HCoV-NL63, HCoV-OC43 and HCoV-229E.

Indicated time point: late sampling 161 to 241 days after vaccination in a few convalescent patients. Described treatment: approximately nine-day PBMC culture with coronavirus spike peptide pools or control peptides (ViraFEST assay). PBMCs, plated at 2 million to 2.5 million per well, were grown in the presence of around 10 IU/ml IL-2 and around 10 ug/ml peptide pools. Negative selection was the method that isolated CD4+ T cells after around 9 days of culture. V trimming: 6 bases; J trimming: 2 bases; junction bases outside the gene matches: 10. The CDR3 consists of 15 residues. The germline V gene encodes CDR1 DFQATT and CDR2 SNEGSKA (reference sequence). The Oncomine TCR Beta short-read assay was applied to DNA of cultured CD4+ T cells. TCRdb ran MiXCR on the PCR reads and lists one entry per CDR3 protein. The sample contains around 25,000 distinct CDR3 sequences, under 50% of which appear only once.

In the case of this clonotype: Antigen specificity is unknown.

The chain joins TRBV20-1 to TRBJ2-3; 8 bases line up with TRBD1. The receptor comes from a human donor who had recovered from COVID-19. The sequencing used CD4+ T cells from blood, cultured in vitro, collected about 7 months after SARS-CoV-2 vaccination. CDR3 residues: CSAARQGIPTDTQYF. CDR3 sequence (DNA): TGCAGTGCCGCCCGACAGGGGATACCCACAGATACGCAGTATTTT.